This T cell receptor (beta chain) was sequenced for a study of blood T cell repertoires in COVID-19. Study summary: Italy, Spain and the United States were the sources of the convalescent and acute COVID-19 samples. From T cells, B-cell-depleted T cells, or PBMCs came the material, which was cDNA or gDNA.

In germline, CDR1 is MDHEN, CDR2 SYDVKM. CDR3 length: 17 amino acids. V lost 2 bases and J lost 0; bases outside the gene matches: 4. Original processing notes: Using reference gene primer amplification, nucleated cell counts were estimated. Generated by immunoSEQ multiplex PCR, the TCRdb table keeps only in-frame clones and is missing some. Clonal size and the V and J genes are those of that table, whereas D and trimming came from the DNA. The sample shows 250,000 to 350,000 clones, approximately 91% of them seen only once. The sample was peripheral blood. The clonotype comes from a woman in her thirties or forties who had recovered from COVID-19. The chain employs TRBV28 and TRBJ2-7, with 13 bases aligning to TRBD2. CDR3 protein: CASSLGTSGVSSYEQYF. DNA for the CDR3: TGTGCCAGCAGTTTAGGGACTAGCGGGGTGAGCTCCTACGAGCAGTACTTC.